This is a list of T cell receptor beta chains from one sample in a study of somatic mutations in cytotoxic T cells in rheumatoid arthritis. Profiling relied on immunoSEQ multiplex PCR, and the TCRdb table lists in-frame clones only, not all of them. In the table there are about 16,000 clones, more than 70% of which are singletons. The sequencing input was CD8+ T cells sorted from blood. The receptors were gathered from an adult with rheumatoid arthritis. Each CDR3 is given with its conserved first and last residue. D genes are given only for firm matches. Size is stated for part of the rows, as once, few or many counts, or as a class when the clone is expanded.

cdr3_nt	cdr3_aa	j_call	d_call	v_call	clone_size
TGTGCCAGCACCTACACGGCGGGATCCACAGATACGCAGTATTTT	CASTYTAGSTDTQYF	TRBJ2-3	NA	TRBV6-6	NA
TGTGCCTGGATGAAGGGGGAGAGGGACACCGGGGAGCTGTTTTTT	CAWMKGERDTGELFF	TRBJ2-2	NA	TRBV30	few
TGCGCCAGCAGCGCTGGGACAGAACAAGATAACGAGCAGTACTTC	CASSAGTEQDNEQYF	TRBJ2-7	TRBD1	TRBV4-1	NA
TGCGCCAGCAGCCAGGGGATTAGCGGGGATTCCTACGAGCAGTACTTC	CASSQGISGDSYEQYF	TRBJ2-7	TRBD2	TRBV4-3	NA
TGCAGCGTGACGGACGGGGGACCCTCAGAGCAGTACTTC	CSVTDGGPSEQYF	TRBJ2-7	NA	TRBV29-1	NA
TGCGCCAGCGTGGGGGAGGGCCGGGACTACGAGCAGTACTTC	CASVGEGRDYEQYF	TRBJ2-7	TRBD2	TRBV10-2	NA
TGTGCCAGCAGCGTAGGGACTAGCGCTTGGAGGAATGAGCAGTTCTTC	CASSVGTSAWRNEQFF	TRBJ2-1	TRBD2	TRBV9	NA
TGTGCCAGCAGTCTCTCAGATACGCAGTATTTT	CASSLSDTQYF	TRBJ2-3	NA	TRBV28	NA
TGTGCCAGCAGTGTCCTAGCGGGACCCTCCTACAATGAGCAGTTCTTC	CASSVLAGPSYNEQFF	TRBJ2-1	TRBD2	TRBV27	NA
TGTGCCAGCAGCTTGGGGGGGGGCGGACACTATGGCTACACCTTC	CASSLGGGGHYGYTF	TRBJ1-2	NA	TRBV7-9	NA